The 29 T cell receptor beta chains below all came from one sample that was sequenced in a study of patients and donors after allogeneic stem cell transplantation. TCRdb re-called the RT-PCR reads through MiXCR, storing one row per CDR3 protein. The sample yields fewer than 500,000 distinct CDR3 sequences, 15% to 20% seen once. Sequences were obtained from blood, either unsorted or a sorted T cell fraction (not recorded which). The receptor source for this set is a human donor who was either an allogeneic HSCT recipient or a stem cell or donor lymphocyte infusion donor (not recorded which). It is not recorded whose cells these are; they may come from a transplant donor.

This clonotype was counted a few times. This CDR3 is CASGGRPASGANVLTF. CDR3 nucleotide sequence: TGTGCCAGTGGGGGGAGGCCGGCATCTGGGGCCAACGTCCTGACTTTC. The chain combines TRBV6-2 or TRBV6-3 with TRBJ2-6; D is perhaps TRBD2 (6 bases). V was clipped by 9 bases and J by 1 base, with 16 bases between them. The length of the CDR3 is 16 residues. Per the germline V gene, CDR1 is MNHEY and CDR2 is SVGEGT.

The V call is TRBV7-3, the J call TRBJ2-1; D not resolved. Trimming cost V 1 base and J 2 bases, with 12 bases left between them. Germline CDR1 and CDR2: SGHTA and FQGTGA. The CDR3 contains 16 residues. CDR3 sequence reads: CASSLIAADAYNEQFF. CDR3 bases: TGTGCCAGCAGCTTAATTGCGGCAGACGCCTACAATGAGCAGTTCTTC.

The gene calls are TRBV4-1 and TRBJ1-5, with D perhaps TRBD1 (5 bases). CDR1 is MGHRA and CDR2 is YSYEKL in the germline V gene. The V end was cut by 0 bases, the J end by 8 bases, with 17 bases between. The CDR3 covers 16 residues. The CDR3 region has the DNA TGCGCCAGCAGCCAAGAGGGGGTCCAGGTACGGGAGCCCCAGCATTTT. Protein product: CASSQEGVQVREPQHF.

In its sample, this clonotype was seen a few times. The rearrangement uses TRBV9 and TRBJ1-2; D is ambiguous. The CDR3 is 13 amino acids. The germline V gene has CDR1 SGDLS and CDR2 YYNGEE. V was shortened by 4 bases and J by 3 bases, with 10 bases between the two germline ends. CDR3 DNA sequence: TGTGCCAGCAGCCCACCGGGATACTATGGCTACACCTTC. Its translation is CASSPPGYYGYTF.

The chain couples TRBV11-2 to TRBJ2-7; D might be TRBD2 (6 bases). Germline V gene lookup returns CDR1 SGHAT and CDR2 FQNNGV. This CDR3 region has 14 residues. The V end was cut by 5 bases, the J end by 2 bases, with 13 bases between. The CDR3 spells CASSPSVRAYEQYF. In DNA form, the CDR3 reads TGTGCCAGCAGCCCTAGCGTCCGAGCCTACGAGCAGTACTTC.

This clonotype was seen a few times. The gene calls are TRBV4-2 and TRBJ2-1; 7 positions agree with TRBD2. J lost 8 bases, V lost 0 bases, and 7 bases had no gene match. This CDR3 contains 15 residues. Germline V CDR1 and CDR2: LGHNA, YNFKEQ. The CDR3 here is CASSQDRGGVDEQFF. The CDR3 DNA reads TGTGCCAGCAGCCAAGATCGTGGGGGGGTCGATGAGCAGTTCTTC.

The sample holds a few counts of this clonotype. The rearrangement uses TRBV2 and TRBJ2-1; 11 bases line up with TRBD2. The CDR3 has 15 amino acids. Per germline, CDR1 SNHLY and CDR2 FYNNEI. After removal of 4 bases from V and 6 bases from J, the junction contained 5 bases not matched to a gene. CDR3: CASSGLAGGVNEQFF. CDR3 nucleotides: TGTGCCAGCAGTGGCCTAGCGGGAGGAGTCAATGAGCAGTTCTTC.

This clonotype has a handful of counts. The chain links TRBV29-1 to TRBJ2-2; 11 nucleotides agree with TRBD2. From germline, CDR1 is SQVTM and CDR2 ANQGSEA. CDR3 size: 16 residues. The V and J ends lost 4 bases and 4 bases, in that order; junction bases with no gene match: 8. CDR3 sequence: CSVVVAGGLGTGELFF. The CDR3 region has the DNA TGCAGCGTTGTCGTAGCGGGGGGGCTGGGCACCGGGGAGCTGTTTTTT.

This chain uses TRBV20-1 with TRBJ1-6; 7 bases line up with TRBD1. The CDR3 loop spans 19 amino acids. CDR1 is DFQATT and CDR2 is SNEGSKA in the germline V gene (reference sequence). With V trimmed by 3 bases and J by 3 bases, 17 bases remained unmatched. The CDR3 region is CSARGTGAPGHNYNSPLHF. The CDR3, as DNA: TGCAGTGCTAGGGGAACAGGGGCACCGGGACACAACTATAATTCACCCCTCCACTTT.

This clonotype occurred a few times. The chain recombines TRBV18 with TRBJ2-3; D gene uncertain. Trimming shortened V by 0 bases and J by 1 base, and 14 bases separated the two germline ends. CDR1 and CDR2 (germline): KGHSH, LQKENI. The CDR3 is made up of 17 amino acids. The CDR3, as DNA: TGTGCCAGCTCACCACCGTTACTTCGTGCTGGCACAGATACGCAGTATTTT. This codes for CASSPPLLRAGTDTQYF.

This chain's CDR3 is CASSYKLELSYEQYF. The CDR3 coding sequence is TGTGCCAGCAGTTATAAACTCGAGCTTTCCTACGAGCAGTACTTC. The gene calls are TRBV6-5 and TRBJ2-7; D ambiguous. Trimming took off 3 bases at V and 1 base at J, with 13 bases between the two ends. The CDR3 has 15 amino acids. Germline CDR1 is MNHEY and CDR2 is SVGAGI.

The V call is TRBV12-5, the J call TRBJ2-2; tentative D call: TRBD2 (5 bases). V gave up 2 bases and J gave up 5 bases, with 6 bases separating them. CDR1 and CDR2 from the germline V gene are LGHNT and FRNRAP. The CDR3 has 13 residues. This CDR3 is CASGLSGTGELFF. CDR3 DNA sequence: TGTGCTAGTGGTTTGTCGGGGACCGGGGAGCTGTTTTTT. The whole variable domain, remainder taken from reference TRBV12-5 and TRBJ2-2, is DARVTQTPRHKVTEMGQEVTMRCQPILGHNTVFWYRQTMMQGLELLAYFRNRAPLDDSGMPKDRFSAEMPDATLATLKIQPSEPRDSAVYFCASGLSGTGELFFGEGSRLTVL.

This clonotype showed up just a few times. The V call is TRBV5-5, the J call TRBJ2-5; perhaps TRBD1 as D (6 bases). The ends were cut back, 4 bases at V and 5 bases at J, with 15 bases in the middle. The CDR3 consists of 14 residues. Germline lookup yields CDR1 SGHKS and CDR2 YYEKEE (reference sequence). The CDR3 DNA follows: TGTGCCAGCAGCCCCCCAGGGGCAGTCGAGACCCAGTACTTC. It translates to CASSPPGAVETQYF. Filled out from reference TRBV5-5 and TRBJ2-5, the complete variable domain reads DAGVTQSPTHLIKTRGQQVTLRCSPISGHKSVSWYQQVLGQGPQFIFQYYEKEERGRGNFPDRFSARQFPNYSSELNVNALLLGDSALYLCASSPPGAVETQYFGPGTRLLVL.

This clonotype was observed a few times. V is TRBV6-1 and J is TRBJ2-1, with TRBD2 matching over 12 bases. The CDR3 has 17 amino acids. V dropped 4 bases and J dropped 0; count of bases not matched to a gene: 4. The germline V gene has CDR1 MNHNS and CDR2 SASEGT. The CDR3 here is CASSGLAGAPSYNEQFF. In DNA, the CDR3 is TGTGCCAGCAGTGGACTAGCGGGAGCCCCCTCCTACAATGAGCAGTTCTTC.

This clonotype was counted between two and nine times. The rearrangement links TRBV5-6 to TRBJ1-4, with TRBD1 matching 7 bases. In germline, CDR1 is SGHDT, CDR2 YYEEEE. V trimming: 3 bases; J trimming: 8 bases; junction bases outside the gene matches: 7. CDR3 size: 14 residues. This CDR3 is CASSSTGEGEKLFF. The CDR3 DNA is TGTGCCAGCAGCTCCACAGGGGAAGGAGAAAAACTGTTTTTT.

This sequence joins TRBV7-2 and TRBJ1-6; D gene unclear. This CDR3 is built from 14 residues. The germline gives CDR1 SGHTA, CDR2 FQGNSA. Trimming shortened V by 3 bases and J by 5 bases, and 8 bases separated the two germline ends. Here the CDR3 reads CASSFDTDNSPLHF. The CDR3 coding sequence is TGTGCCAGCAGCTTCGACACAGATAATTCACCCCTCCACTTT.

The chain joins TRBV5-6 to TRBJ2-1, with D uncertain. Germline V lookup: CDR1 SGHDT, CDR2 YYEEEE. The CDR3 contains 13 residues. Between the trimmed V and J ends, which lost 4 bases and 7 bases, there was a span of 12 bases. The CDR3 loop is CASSALDRNEQFF. The DNA for the CDR3 is TGTGCCAGCAGCGCCCTAGATAGGAATGAGCAGTTCTTC.

Only a few counts were recorded for this clonotype. The V gene is TRBV2, the J gene TRBJ1-2; D is uncertain. V was trimmed by 8 bases and J by 5 bases, leaving 9 bases between them. Germline loops: CDR1 SNHLY, CDR2 FYNNEI. This CDR3 is built from 11 residues. This chain's CDR3 is CASGWRYGYTF. Here the CDR3 DNA reads TGTGCCAGCGGGTGGCGGTATGGCTACACCTTC.

This clonotype came up a few times. V and J are TRBV6-2 or TRBV6-3 and TRBJ2-2; D unclear. The CDR3 length is 12 residues. Looked up from germline, CDR1 is MNHEY and CDR2 is SVGEGT. The V gene lost 1 base and the J gene lost 6 bases, with 3 bases spanning the gap. CDR3 residues: CASSYWAGELFF. DNA of the CDR3: TGTGCCAGCAGTTACTGGGCCGGGGAGCTGTTTTTT.

The chain combines TRBV11-1 with TRBJ1-5, with D uncertain. This CDR3 has 18 residues. CDR1 and CDR2 (germline): SGHAT, FQDESV (reference sequence). V was pared by 1 base and J by 0 bases, with 16 bases between. Written as DNA, the CDR3 is TGTGCCAGCAGCTTAGTCGGGATCTCGGGGTATAGCAATCAGCCCCAGCATTTT. This gives the protein CASSLVGISGYSNQPQHF.

The rearrangement links TRBV4-2 to TRBJ1-2, with unresolved D. Germline V CDR1 and CDR2: LGHNA, YNFKEQ. V shed 0 bases and J shed 7 bases, with 12 bases lying between them. The length of the CDR3 is 14 residues. CDR3 bases: TGTGCCAGCAGCCAAGATAAGAAGTCTCTTGGCTACACCTTC. Residues: CASSQDKKSLGYTF.

This sequence joins TRBV5-1 and TRBJ2-3, with D unclear. Germline lookup yields CDR1 SGHRS and CDR2 YFSETQ. The CDR3 sequence is 14 residues long. Trimming shortened V by 3 bases and J by 3 bases, and 11 bases separated the two germline ends. The CDR3 DNA reads as TGCGCCAGCAGCTACGACGACCGGACAGATACGCAGTATTTT. Translated, it gives CASSYDDRTDTQYF.

The chain employs TRBV14 and TRBJ2-7; D possibly corresponds to TRBD2 (5 bases). V shed 9 bases and J shed 2 bases, with 17 bases lying between them. This CDR3 comprises 14 residues. Germline CDR1 and CDR2: SGHDN and FVKESK. CDR3: CASLSLAATYEQYF. CDR3 in DNA: TGTGCCAGTCTGAGTCTAGCCGCAACCTACGAGCAGTACTTC.

The sample holds a few counts of this clonotype. The J gene is TRBJ1-6, the V gene TRBV7-9; TRBD1 aligns across 7 bases. V dropped 5 bases and J dropped 8; count of bases not matched to a gene: 6. The CDR3 covers 14 residues. Looked up from germline, CDR1 is SEHNR and CDR2 is FQNEAQ (reference sequence). CDR3 nucleotides: TGTGCCAGCAGCAGACCCGGGACAGATTCACCCCTCCACTTT. It codes for CASSRPGTDSPLHF.

This clonotype was counted at least ten times. This chain joins TRBV6-2 or TRBV6-3 and TRBJ2-2, with D possibly being TRBD2 (5 bases). In germline, CDR1 is MNHEY, CDR2 SVGEGT. V shed 5 bases and J shed 8 bases, with 12 bases lying between them. The CDR3 extends over 13 amino acids. CDR3: CASSQTGSGELFF. In DNA form, the CDR3 reads TGTGCCAGCAGTCAAACGGGGTCGGGGGAGCTGTTTTTT.

The V and J genes are TRBV6-1 and TRBJ2-7, with 9 bases that match TRBD2. The CDR3 spans 14 residues. The germline V gene encodes CDR1 MNHNS and CDR2 SASEGT. V trimming: 4 bases; J trimming: 7 bases; junction bases outside the gene matches: 8. CDR3: CASSAPGLALEQYF. The CDR3 DNA follows: TGTGCCAGCAGTGCGCCGGGACTAGCCTTAGAGCAGTACTTC.

This clonotype has a handful of counts. CDR3 in amino acids: CSVAGQGLAKNIQYF. The CDR3 DNA reads TGCAGCGTTGCGGGGCAGGGACTAGCCAAAAACATTCAGTACTTC. This rearrangement joins TRBV29-1 to TRBJ2-4; D might be TRBD2 (6 bases). Germline CDR1 reads SQVTM; CDR2 reads ANQGSEA. Trimming removed 4 bases at V and 0 bases at J, with 13 bases between. The CDR3 is 15 residues long.

This clonotype occurred a few times. V is TRBV3-1 and J is TRBJ2-7; TRBD1 aligns across 9 bases. The CDR3 runs to 14 residues. V trimming: 3 bases; J trimming: 6 bases; junction bases outside the gene matches: 6. CDR1 is LGHDT, CDR2 YNNKEL, per germline (reference sequence). The CDR3 sequence is CASSQAGTGSEQYF. CDR3 coding DNA: TGTGCCAGCAGCCAGGCGGGGACAGGGTCCGAGCAGTACTTC.

This clonotype was seen only a few times. This sequence joins TRBV28 and TRBJ2-2; possible D gene TRBD1, 6 bases. Germline loops: CDR1 MDHEN, CDR2 SYDVKM. With 7 bases removed from V and 4 bases from J, the gap between germline ends came to 16 bases. This CDR3 region has 15 residues. CDR3 protein: CASNHGGRGTGELFF. DNA for the CDR3: TGTGCCAGCAATCATGGGGGCCGAGGCACCGGGGAGCTGTTTTTT.